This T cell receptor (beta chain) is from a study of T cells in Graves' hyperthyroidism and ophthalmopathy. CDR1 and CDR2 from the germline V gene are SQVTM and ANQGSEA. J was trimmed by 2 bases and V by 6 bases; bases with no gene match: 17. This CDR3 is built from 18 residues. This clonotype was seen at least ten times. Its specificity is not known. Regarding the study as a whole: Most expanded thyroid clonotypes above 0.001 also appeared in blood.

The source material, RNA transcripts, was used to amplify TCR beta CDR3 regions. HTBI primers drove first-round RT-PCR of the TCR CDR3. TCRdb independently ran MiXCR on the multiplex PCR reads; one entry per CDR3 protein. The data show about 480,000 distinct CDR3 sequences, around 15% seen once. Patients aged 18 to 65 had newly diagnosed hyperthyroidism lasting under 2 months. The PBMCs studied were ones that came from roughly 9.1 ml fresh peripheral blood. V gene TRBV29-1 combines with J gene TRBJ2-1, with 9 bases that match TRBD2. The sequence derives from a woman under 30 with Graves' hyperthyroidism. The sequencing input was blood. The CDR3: CSVPERGYSGRPYNEQFF. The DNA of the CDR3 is TGCAGCGTCCCCGAACGGGGCTATAGCGGGAGACCCTACAATGAGCAGTTCTTC.